The 6 T cell receptor beta chains below all came from one sample that was sequenced in a study of radiation and T cells in renal cell carcinoma. Sequencing was performed with immunoSEQ multiplex PCR; in TCRdb, only in-frame clones are kept and a portion is missing. The sample lists around 77,000 clones; approximately 87% were seen once. The time point was: blood 4 weeks post-SBRT, at nephrectomy. Treatment here: 15 Gy SBRT to primary tumor, nephrectomy 4 weeks later. The sample consisted of blood, taken from a patient whose treatment included radiotherapy and nephrectomy. Receptor source: a woman aged 60-75 years with renal cell carcinoma.

The chain has TRBV30 and TRBJ1-3, with D tentatively TRBD1 (5 bases). The germline V gene has CDR1 GTSNPN and CDR2 SVGIG (reference sequence). V lost 0 bases and J lost 9, with 9 bases in between. This CDR3 comprises 12 residues. CDR3 loop: CAWSVTRGTIYF. The CDR3 DNA reads TGTGCCTGGAGTGTAACGAGGGGCACCATATATTTT.

This clone was counted a single time. The chain has TRBV9 and TRBJ2-1; 7 bases are a match to TRBD2. V shed 4 bases, J shed 0 bases, and the junction held 10 bases outside the gene matches. CDR3 length: 17 amino acids. Per the germline V gene, CDR1 is SGDLS and CDR2 is YYNGEE. The CDR3 nucleotides read TGTGCCAGCAGCCCCTCACTAGCGACGAGCTCCTACAATGAGCAGTTCTTC. Its protein product is CASSPSLATSSYNEQFF.

The rearrangement uses TRBV5-1 and TRBJ1-1, with a possible D match to TRBD1 (5 bases). V dropped 3 bases and J dropped 3 bases, with 12 bases sitting between them. The CDR3 has 14 amino acids. CDR1 SGHRS and CDR2 YFSETQ come from the germline V gene. The CDR3 nucleotides are TGCGCCAGCAGCTGGAAGGGGCCAGACACTGAAGCTTTCTTT. Translation gives CASSWKGPDTEAFF.

The V and J genes are TRBV25-1 and TRBJ1-2, with 8 bases fitting TRBD1. Germline assignment: CDR1 MGHDK and CDR2 SYGVNS. CDR3 length: 15 residues. Germline trimming cut 7 bases from V and 4 bases from J; bases unmatched to any gene: 11. CDR3 residues: CASTPGTGIIYGYTF. The CDR3 DNA reads as TGTGCCAGCACACCCGGGACAGGTATAATCTATGGCTACACCTTC.

The chain links TRBV7-9 to TRBJ2-7; D ambiguous. CDR3 length: 14 residues. Trimming removed 5 bases at V and 2 bases at J, with 13 bases between. Germline assignment: CDR1 SEHNR and CDR2 FQNEAQ (reference sequence). The CDR3 DNA sequence: TGTGCCAGCAGCAGCACGGACGGAACCTACGAGCAGTACTTC. Translation gives CASSSTDGTYEQYF.

The rearrangement uses TRBV6-1 and TRBJ1-4; D not resolved. V lost 2 bases, J lost 7 bases, and 11 bases lay in between. This CDR3 region has 14 residues. Germline V gene lookup returns CDR1 MNHNS and CDR2 SASEGT. The CDR3 is CASSELGPGEKLFF. The CDR3 nucleotides are TGTGCCAGCAGTGAATTGGGCCCGGGTGAAAAACTGTTTTTT.